Sequencing of this TCR beta chain was carried out in a study of a mutant IDH1 vaccine in newly diagnosed glioma (dated by TCRdb to about 2021). Study-level background: Patients received eight vaccinations in weeks 1, 3, 5, 7, 11, 15, 19 and 23, corresponding to visits V03 through V10. In the chemotherapy-containing groups, vaccination started alongside temozolomide cycles, whereas in patients who had radiotherapy alone it started 4-6 weeks after radiotherapy. The 30 to 40 treated patients were approximately 60% male and roughly 40% female, with a mean age of around 40 years. Prior to enrollment, standard therapy consisting of radiotherapy alone, temozolomide alone, or radiochemotherapy with temozolomide had been administered to patients, with the combination being received by most patients. Peripheral blood was collected at six visits: V03 (baseline), V05, V07, V10, V12 and V13. For exploratory analyses, some 24 treated patients had longitudinal TCRB deep sequencing done wherever samples were available. Broad study findings and their caveats: Selection of PBMC samples for TCRB deep sequencing was based on availability. No apparent relationship was observed between pseudoprogression and alterations in the top peripheral T cell clonotypes detected by TCRB sequencing. Immune responses induced by the vaccine were seen in over 80% of patients across multiple MHC alleles. The authors stated that sample limitations prevented analyses of patient blood samples from being reproduced.

The time point label of this sample denotes: week 5, during vaccination. Each vaccine dose, consisting of 300 ug of a 20-mer mutant IDH1 peptide in Montanide, was administered subcutaneously with topical imiquimod. All donors had newly diagnosed IDH1-mutant astrocytomas of WHO grade 3 or 4 that showed loss of nuclear ATRX. The samples were drawn from NOA16, a multicentre, single-arm, open-label phase I trial in Germany that tested a mutant IDH1 peptide vaccine in humans for the first time. Genomic DNA for TCRB sequencing was extracted from EDTA blood using the DNeasy Blood and Tissue Kit. Library construction relied on the immunoSEQ multiplex PCR assay. The hsTCRB Kit was used according to the manufacturer's protocol to amplify rearranged TCR beta chain sequences. Sequencing of TCRB libraries was carried out on an Illumina MiSeq. As for the authors' bioinformatics: Demultiplexing, trimming and gene mapping were performed with the kit vendor's proprietary platform. TCRdb took over this immuneACCESS table, retaining in-frame rearrangements with V and J assigned. Such tables are incomplete; in checked studies, under half of the missing clones stem from an unresolved V gene, and the remainder is unexplained. The DNA gave D and trimming, while V, J and clone size come from that table. The sample yields tens of thousands of clones; approximately 80% were counted once. The ten largest clones capture 7.2% of the sample.

Comment on this clone: Its antigen is not yet known. No much larger clone is present one base from it, and per-base qualities are unavailable.

This specimen consisted of PBMCs, obtained from a glioma patient whose treatment included an IDH1 peptide vaccine. The receptor was isolated from a man aged 35 to 55 with glioma. Some clones in this sample may be carry-over from other donors' samples.

The DNA is as follows: TGCGCCAGCAGCTTGGCCCTTCGGGATACGCAGTATTTT. Its translation reads: CASSLALRDTQYF. This receptor chain uses TRBV5-1 and TRBJ2-3; no D gene can be assigned with confidence. In the germline V gene, CDR1 corresponds to SGHRS and CDR2 to YFSETQ. The junction carries 8 bases between V and J, which are trimmed by 0 bases and 6 bases respectively. CDR3 length: 13 amino acids, cysteine to phenylalanine. CDR3 DNA is the only sequence kept; it has 39 bases, read in frame from the first base.